The clone carrying this T cell receptor beta chain has a handful of counts. As it was prepared, the TCRbeta library received unique molecular identifiers. TCRdb re-called the PCR reads with MiXCR, one entry per CDR3 protein. Among some 520,000 distinct CDR3 sequences listed, around a third were seen once. This CDR3 contains 16 residues. Germline loops: CDR1 DFQATT, CDR2 SNEGSKA (reference sequence). Trimming took 6 bases from V and 2 from J, leaving 23 bases between them. The data were taken from a study of T-cell reconstitution after alpha-beta-depleted transplantation in children. Sequenced here: PBMCs from the stem cell graft donor, sampled from the stem cell graft. The TCR was taken from a human donor who donated a stem cell graft to a child with aplastic anemia. The V and J genes are TRBV20-1 and TRBJ2-7; D possibly corresponds to TRBD1 (6 bases). CDR3 in amino acids: CSAHAVQGVSTYEQYF. CDR3 nucleotides: TGCAGTGCCCATGCGGTACAGGGAGTATCGACCTACGAGCAGTACTTC.